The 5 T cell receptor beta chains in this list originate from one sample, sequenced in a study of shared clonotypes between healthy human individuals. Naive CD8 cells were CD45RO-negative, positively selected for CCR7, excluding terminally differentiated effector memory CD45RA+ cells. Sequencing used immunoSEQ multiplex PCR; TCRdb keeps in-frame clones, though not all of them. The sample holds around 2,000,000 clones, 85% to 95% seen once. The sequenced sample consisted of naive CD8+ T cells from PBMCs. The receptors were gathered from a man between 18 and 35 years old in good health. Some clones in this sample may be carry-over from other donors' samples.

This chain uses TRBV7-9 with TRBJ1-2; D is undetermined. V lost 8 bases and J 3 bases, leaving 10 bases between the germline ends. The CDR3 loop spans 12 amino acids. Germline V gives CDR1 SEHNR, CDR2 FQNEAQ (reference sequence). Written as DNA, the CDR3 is TGTGCCAGCCTTGGGCTCGACTATGGCTACACCTTC. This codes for CASLGLDYGYTF. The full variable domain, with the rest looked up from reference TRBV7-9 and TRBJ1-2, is DTGVSQNPRHKITKRGQNVTFRCDPISEHNRLYWYRQTLGQGPEFLTYFQNEAQLEKSRLLSDRFSAERPKGSFSTLEIQRTEQGDSAMYLCASLGLDYGYTFGSGTRLTVV.

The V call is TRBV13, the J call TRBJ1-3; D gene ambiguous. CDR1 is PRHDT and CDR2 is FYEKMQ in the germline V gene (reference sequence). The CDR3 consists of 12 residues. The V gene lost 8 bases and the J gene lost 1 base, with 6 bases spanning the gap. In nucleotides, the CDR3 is TGTGCCAGCCTGGTGTCTGGAAACACCATATATTTT. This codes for CASLVSGNTIYF.

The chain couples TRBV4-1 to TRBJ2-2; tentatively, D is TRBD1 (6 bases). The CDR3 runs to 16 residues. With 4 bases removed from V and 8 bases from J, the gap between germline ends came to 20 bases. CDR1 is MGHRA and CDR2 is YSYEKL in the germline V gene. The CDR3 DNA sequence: TGCGCCAGCAGCCCCAGGGGTACTCCGGCTGGGGGGGAGCTGTTTTTT. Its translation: CASSPRGTPAGGELFF.

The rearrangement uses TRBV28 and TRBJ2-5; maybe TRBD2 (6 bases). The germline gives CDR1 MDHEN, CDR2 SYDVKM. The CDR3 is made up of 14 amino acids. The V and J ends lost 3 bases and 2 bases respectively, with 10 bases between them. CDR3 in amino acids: CASSFQTSQETQYF. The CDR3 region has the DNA TGTGCCAGCAGTTTCCAGACTAGTCAAGAGACCCAGTACTTC. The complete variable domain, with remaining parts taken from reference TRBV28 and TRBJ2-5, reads DVKVTQSSRYLVKRTGEKVFLECVQDMDHENMFWYRQDPGLGLRLIYFSYDVKMKEKGDIPEGYSVSREKKERFSLILESASTNQTSMYLCASSFQTSQETQYFGPGTRLLVL.

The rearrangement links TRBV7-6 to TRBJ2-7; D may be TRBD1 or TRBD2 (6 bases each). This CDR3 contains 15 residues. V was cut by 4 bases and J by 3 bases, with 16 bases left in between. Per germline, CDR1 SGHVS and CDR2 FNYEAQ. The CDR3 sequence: CASSSPGGGRYEQYF. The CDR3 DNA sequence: TGTGCCAGCAGCTCCCCCGGGGGCGGACGCTACGAGCAGTACTTC.